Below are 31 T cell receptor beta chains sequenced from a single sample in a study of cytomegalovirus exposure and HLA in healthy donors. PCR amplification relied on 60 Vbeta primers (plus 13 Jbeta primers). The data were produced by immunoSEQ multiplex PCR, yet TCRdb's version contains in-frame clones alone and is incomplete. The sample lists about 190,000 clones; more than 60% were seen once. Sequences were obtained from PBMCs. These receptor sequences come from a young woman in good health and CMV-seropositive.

The CDR3, as DNA: TGTGCCAGCAGCTTACAGAACACTGAAGCTTTCTTT. Its protein is CASSLQNTEAFF. The rearrangement joins TRBV7-9 to TRBJ1-1; D uncertain. The CDR3 contains 12 residues. Looked up from germline, CDR1 is SEHNR and CDR2 is FQNEAQ (reference sequence). V was pared by 2 bases and J by 1 base, with 2 bases between.

DNA for the CDR3: TGTGCCAGCAGCCAAGTATCGAGATTGGATACGCAGTATTTT. Translated, it gives CASSQVSRLDTQYF. This chain joins TRBV14 and TRBJ2-3; D is ambiguous. This CDR3 has 14 amino acids. The V gene lost 1 base and the J gene lost 6 bases, with 11 bases spanning the gap. The germline V gene encodes CDR1 SGHDN and CDR2 FVKESK.

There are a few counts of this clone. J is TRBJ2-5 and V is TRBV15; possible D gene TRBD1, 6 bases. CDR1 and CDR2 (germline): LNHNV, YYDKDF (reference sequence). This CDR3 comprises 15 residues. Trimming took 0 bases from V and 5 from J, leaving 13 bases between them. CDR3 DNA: TGTGCCACCAGCAGAGATTCAGGGGATTGGGAGACCCAGTACTTC. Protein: CATSRDSGDWETQYF.

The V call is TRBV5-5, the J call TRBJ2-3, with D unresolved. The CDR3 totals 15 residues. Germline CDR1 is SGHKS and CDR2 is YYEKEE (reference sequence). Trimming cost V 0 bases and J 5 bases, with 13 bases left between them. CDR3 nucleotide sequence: TGTGCCAGCAGCTTGGCTTCGTTCCATAGAGATACGCAGTATTTT. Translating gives CASSLASFHRDTQYF.

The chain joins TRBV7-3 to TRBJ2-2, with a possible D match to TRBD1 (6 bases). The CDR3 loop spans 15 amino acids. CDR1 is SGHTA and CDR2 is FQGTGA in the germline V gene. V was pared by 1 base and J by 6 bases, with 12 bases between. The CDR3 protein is CASSLKGDGSGELFF. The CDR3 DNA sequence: TGTGCCAGCAGCTTAAAGGGGGATGGATCCGGGGAGCTGTTTTTT.

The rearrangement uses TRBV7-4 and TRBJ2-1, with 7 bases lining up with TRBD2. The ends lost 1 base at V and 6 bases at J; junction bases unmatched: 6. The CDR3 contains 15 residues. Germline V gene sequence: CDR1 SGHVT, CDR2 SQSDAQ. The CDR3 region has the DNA TGTGCCAGCAGCTTAGACGGGAGGATTGTCAATGAGCAGTTCTTC. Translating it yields CASSLDGRIVNEQFF.

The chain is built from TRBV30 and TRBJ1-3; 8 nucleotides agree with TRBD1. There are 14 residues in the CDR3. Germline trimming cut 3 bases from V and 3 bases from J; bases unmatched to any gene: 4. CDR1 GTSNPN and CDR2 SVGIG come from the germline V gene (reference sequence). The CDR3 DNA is TGTGCCTGGAGCCAGGGGGCCCGTGGAAACACCATATATTTT. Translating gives CAWSQGARGNTIYF.

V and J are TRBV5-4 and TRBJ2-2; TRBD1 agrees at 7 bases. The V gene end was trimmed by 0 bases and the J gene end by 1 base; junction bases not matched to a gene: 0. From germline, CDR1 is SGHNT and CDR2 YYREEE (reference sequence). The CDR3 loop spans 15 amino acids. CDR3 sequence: CASSLGDRNTGELFF. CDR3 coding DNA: TGTGCCAGCAGCTTGGGGGACAGGAACACCGGGGAGCTGTTTTTT.

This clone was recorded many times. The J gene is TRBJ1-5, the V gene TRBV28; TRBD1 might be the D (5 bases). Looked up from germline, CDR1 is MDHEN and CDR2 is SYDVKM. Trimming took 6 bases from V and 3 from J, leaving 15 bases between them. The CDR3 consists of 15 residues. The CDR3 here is CASSQAGYVNQPQHF. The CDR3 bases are TGTGCCAGCAGCCAGGCAGGGTATGTCAATCAGCCCCAGCATTTT.

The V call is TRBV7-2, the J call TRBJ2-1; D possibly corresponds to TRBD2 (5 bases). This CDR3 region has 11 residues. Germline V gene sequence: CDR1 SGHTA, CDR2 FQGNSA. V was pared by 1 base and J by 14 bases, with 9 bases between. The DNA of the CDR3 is TGTGCCAGCAGCTTAGGGCCTAGCAAGTTCTTC. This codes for CASSLGPSKFF. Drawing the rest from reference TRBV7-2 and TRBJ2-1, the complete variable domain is GAGVSQSPSNKVTEKGKDVELRCDPISGHTALYWYRQSLGQGLEFLIYFQGNSAPDKSGLPSDRFSAERTGGSVSTLTIQRTQQEDSAVYLCASSLGPSKFFGPGTRLTVL.

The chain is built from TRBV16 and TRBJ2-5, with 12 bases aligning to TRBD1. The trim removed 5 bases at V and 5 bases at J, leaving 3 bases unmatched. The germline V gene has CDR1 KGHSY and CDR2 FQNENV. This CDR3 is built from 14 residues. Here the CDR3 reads CASSGTGGAETQYF. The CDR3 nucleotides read TGTGCCAGCAGCGGGACAGGGGGCGCGGAGACCCAGTACTTC.

The CDR3 DNA reads as TGTGCCACCAGCAGAGATCATAGACAGGGAAAGACCCAGTACTTC. Its translation: CATSRDHRQGKTQYF. The genes are TRBV15 and TRBJ2-5; 7 nucleotides line up with TRBD1. CDR1 is LNHNV and CDR2 is YYDKDF in the germline V gene (reference sequence). The junction had 7 bases not matched to a gene; V was cut back by 0 bases and J by 6 bases. This CDR3 comprises 15 residues.

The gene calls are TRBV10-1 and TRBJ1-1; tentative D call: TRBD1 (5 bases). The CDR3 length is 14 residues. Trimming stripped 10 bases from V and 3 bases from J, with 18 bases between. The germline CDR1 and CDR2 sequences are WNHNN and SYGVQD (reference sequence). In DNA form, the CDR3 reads TGCGCCACCACCGGGAGCTGGGGGGACACTGAAGCTTTCTTT. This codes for CATTGSWGDTEAFF.

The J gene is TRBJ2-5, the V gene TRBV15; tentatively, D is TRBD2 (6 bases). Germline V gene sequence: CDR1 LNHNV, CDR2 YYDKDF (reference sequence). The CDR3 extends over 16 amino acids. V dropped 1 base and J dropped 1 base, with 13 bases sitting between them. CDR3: CATSRGEAPGQETQYF. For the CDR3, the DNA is TGTGCCACCAGCAGAGGGGAGGCGCCGGGCCAAGAGACCCAGTACTTC.

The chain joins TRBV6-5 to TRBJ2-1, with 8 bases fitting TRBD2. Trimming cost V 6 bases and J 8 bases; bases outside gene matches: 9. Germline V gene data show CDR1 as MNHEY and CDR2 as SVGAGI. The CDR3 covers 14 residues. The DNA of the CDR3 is TGTGCCAGCAGGAGACTGTTCGGGGGGGATGAGCAGTTCTTC. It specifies CASRRLFGGDEQFF.

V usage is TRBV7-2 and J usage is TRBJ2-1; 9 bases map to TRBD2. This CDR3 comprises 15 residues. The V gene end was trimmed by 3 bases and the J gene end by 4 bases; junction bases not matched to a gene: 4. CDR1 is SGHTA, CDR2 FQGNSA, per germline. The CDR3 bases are TGTGCCAGCAGCTTCCATAGCGGGGGATACAATGAGCAGTTCTTC. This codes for CASSFHSGGYNEQFF.

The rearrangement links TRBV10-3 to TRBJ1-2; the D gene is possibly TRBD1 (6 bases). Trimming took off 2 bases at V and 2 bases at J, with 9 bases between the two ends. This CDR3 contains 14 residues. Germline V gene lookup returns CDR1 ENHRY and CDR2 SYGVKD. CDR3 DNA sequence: TGTGCCATCAGTGAGCCAAGGGGGAACTATGGCTACACCTTC. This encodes CAISEPRGNYGYTF.

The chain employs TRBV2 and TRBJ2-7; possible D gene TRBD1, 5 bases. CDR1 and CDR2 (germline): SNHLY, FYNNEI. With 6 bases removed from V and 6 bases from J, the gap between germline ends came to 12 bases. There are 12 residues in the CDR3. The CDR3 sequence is CASRRTFREQYF. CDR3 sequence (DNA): TGTGCCAGCAGAAGGACATTTCGCGAGCAGTACTTC.

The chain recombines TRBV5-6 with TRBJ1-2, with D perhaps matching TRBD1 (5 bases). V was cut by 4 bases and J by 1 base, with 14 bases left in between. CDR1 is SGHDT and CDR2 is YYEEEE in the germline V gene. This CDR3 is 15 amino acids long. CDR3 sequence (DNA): TGTGCCAGCAGCCCGGACAAGGGTAATAACTATGGCTACACCTTC. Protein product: CASSPDKGNNYGYTF.

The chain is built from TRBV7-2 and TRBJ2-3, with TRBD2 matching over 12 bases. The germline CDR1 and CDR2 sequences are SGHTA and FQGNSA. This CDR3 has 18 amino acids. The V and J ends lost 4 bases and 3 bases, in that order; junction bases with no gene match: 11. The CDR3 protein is CASSYLLAGGPRTDTQYF. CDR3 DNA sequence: TGTGCCAGCAGCTACCTCCTAGCGGGAGGGCCGAGGACAGATACGCAGTATTTT.

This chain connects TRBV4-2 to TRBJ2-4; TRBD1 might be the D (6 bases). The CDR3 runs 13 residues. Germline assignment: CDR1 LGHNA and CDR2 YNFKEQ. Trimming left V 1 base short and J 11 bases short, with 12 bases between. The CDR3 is CASSQVGQPFQYF. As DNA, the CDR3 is TGTGCCAGCAGCCAAGTCGGACAGCCATTTCAGTACTTC.

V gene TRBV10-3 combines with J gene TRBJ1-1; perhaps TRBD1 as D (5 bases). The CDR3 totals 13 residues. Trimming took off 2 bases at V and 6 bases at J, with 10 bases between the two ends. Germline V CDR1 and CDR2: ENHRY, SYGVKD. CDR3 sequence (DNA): TGTGCCATCAGTGAGAAAAGGGGATCTGAAGCTTTCTTT. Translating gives CAISEKRGSEAFF.

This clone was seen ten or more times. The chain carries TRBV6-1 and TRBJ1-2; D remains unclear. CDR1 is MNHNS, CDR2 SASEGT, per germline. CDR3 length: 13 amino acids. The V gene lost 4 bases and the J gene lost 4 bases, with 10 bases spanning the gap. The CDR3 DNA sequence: TGTGCCAGCAGTGTGCAGGTTACCTATGGCTACACCTTC. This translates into CASSVQVTYGYTF.

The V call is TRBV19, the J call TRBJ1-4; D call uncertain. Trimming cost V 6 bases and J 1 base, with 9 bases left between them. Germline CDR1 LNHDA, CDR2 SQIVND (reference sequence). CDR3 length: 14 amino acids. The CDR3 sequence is CASSDRGTNEKLFF. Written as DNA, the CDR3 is TGTGCCAGTAGCGACCGGGGAACTAATGAAAAACTGTTTTTT.

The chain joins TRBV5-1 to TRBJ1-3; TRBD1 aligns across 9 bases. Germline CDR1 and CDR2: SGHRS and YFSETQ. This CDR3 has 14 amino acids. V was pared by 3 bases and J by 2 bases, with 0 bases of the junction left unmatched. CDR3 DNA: TGCGCCAGCAGCTGGACAGGGGCTGGAAACACCATATATTTT. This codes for CASSWTGAGNTIYF.

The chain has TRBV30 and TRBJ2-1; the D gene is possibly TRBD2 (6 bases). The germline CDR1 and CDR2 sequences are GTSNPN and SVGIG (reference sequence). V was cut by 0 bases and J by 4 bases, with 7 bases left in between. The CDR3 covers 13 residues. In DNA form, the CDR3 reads TGTGCCTGGAGTGTAGGACTATACAATGAGCAGTTCTTC. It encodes CAWSVGLYNEQFF. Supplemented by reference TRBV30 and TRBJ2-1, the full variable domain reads SQTIHQWPATLVQPVGSPLSLECTVEGTSNPNLYWYRQAAGRGLQLLFYSVGIGQISSEVPQNLSASRPQDRQFILSSKKLLLSDSGFYLCAWSVGLYNEQFFGPGTRLTVL.

The CDR3 coding sequence is TGTGCCAGCAGCTTAGAAGGAGCGGGAGGAACCTACAATGAGCAGTTCTTC. This encodes CASSLEGAGGTYNEQFF. The chain employs TRBV7-9 and TRBJ2-1; 9 bases agree with TRBD2. Germline trimming cut 1 base from V and 2 bases from J; bases unmatched to any gene: 6. Germline V gene data show CDR1 as SEHNR and CDR2 as FQNEAQ (reference sequence). CDR3 length: 17 amino acids. The full variable domain, in which reference TRBV7-9 and TRBJ2-1 provide the parts outside the CDR3, is DTGVSQNPRHKITKRGQNVTFRCDPISEHNRLYWYRQTLGQGPEFLTYFQNEAQLEKSRLLSDRFSAERPKGSFSTLEIQRTEQGDSAMYLCASSLEGAGGTYNEQFFGPGTRLTVL.

CDR3 nucleotide sequence: TGTGCCAGCAGCTCAAAGGCTCAGGTCACAAAGGACAGGGCGGGACTCGCCTACAATGAGCAGTTCTTC. Protein: CASSSKAQVTKDRAGLAYNEQFF. The chain links TRBV27 to TRBJ2-1, with 8 bases aligning to TRBD1. The CDR3 loop spans 23 amino acids. Unmatched junction bases numbered 30, after V lost 6 bases and J lost 2 bases. Germline CDR1 is MNHEY and CDR2 is SMNVEV (reference sequence).

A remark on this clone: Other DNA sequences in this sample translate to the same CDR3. The CDR3 here is CASSLDRPTGELFF. Here the CDR3 DNA reads TGCGCCAGCAGCTTGGACAGGCCCACCGGGGAGCTGTTTTTT. J is TRBJ2-2 and V is TRBV5-1; possible D gene TRBD1, 5 bases. The germline V and J ends were trimmed by 0 bases and 4 bases, with 7 bases remaining between them. Germline values: CDR1 SGHRS, CDR2 YFSETQ. The CDR3 has 14 residues.

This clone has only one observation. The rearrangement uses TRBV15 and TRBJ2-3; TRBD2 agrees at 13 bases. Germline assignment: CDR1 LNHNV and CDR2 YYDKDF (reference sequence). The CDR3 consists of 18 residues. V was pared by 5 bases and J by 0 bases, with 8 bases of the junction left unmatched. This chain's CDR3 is CATSGGLAGITSTDTQYF. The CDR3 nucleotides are TGTGCCACCAGCGGGGGACTAGCGGGGATAACTAGCACAGATACGCAGTATTTT.

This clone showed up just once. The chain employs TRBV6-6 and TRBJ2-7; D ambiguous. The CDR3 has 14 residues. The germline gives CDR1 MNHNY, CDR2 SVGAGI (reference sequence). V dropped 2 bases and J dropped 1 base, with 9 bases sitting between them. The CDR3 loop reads CASSYAGRSYEQYF. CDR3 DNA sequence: TGTGCCAGCAGTTACGCCGGCAGGTCCTACGAGCAGTACTTC.